The next 31 T cell receptor beta chains were all read from a single sample in a study of blood T cell repertoires in COVID-19. Data came from immunoSEQ multiplex PCR; TCRdb stores just in-frame clones and leaves some out. The sample consists of some 180,000 clones, about 85% of them appearing once. Sequenced sample: peripheral blood. These receptors were obtained from a woman aged 55-69 years with acute or convalescent COVID-19.

This clone was observed a few times. The rearrangement uses TRBV6-4 and TRBJ1-2, with D hard to call. Per the germline V gene, CDR1 is MRHNA and CDR2 is SNTAGT. The V end lost 2 bases, the J end lost 8 bases, and 9 bases lay between the germline ends. CDR3 length: 12 residues. For the CDR3, the DNA is TGTGCCAGCAGTGACCGGGATATCGGCTACACCTTC. This encodes CASSDRDIGYTF.

The chain has TRBV19 and TRBJ2-2; 9 bases fit TRBD2. CDR1 LNHDA and CDR2 SQIVND come from the germline V gene (reference sequence). J was trimmed by 0 bases and V by 7 bases; bases with no gene match: 0. This CDR3 is built from 14 residues. DNA for the CDR3: TGTGCCAGTACTAGCGGGGCGAACACCGGGGAGCTGTTTTTT. Its protein product is CASTSGANTGELFF.

This clone came up once. This CDR3 is also generated by other DNA sequences in the sample. The chain links TRBV10-3 to TRBJ2-5; the match to TRBD2 covers 7 bases. Germline trimming cut 3 bases from V and 5 bases from J; bases unmatched to any gene: 3. CDR3 length equals 13 residues. Germline CDR1 is ENHRY and CDR2 is SYGVKD. CDR3 sequence: CAISDREGETQYF. The DNA for the CDR3 is TGTGCCATCAGTGACAGGGAGGGGGAGACCCAGTACTTC.

This rearrangement joins TRBV6-1 to TRBJ1-2, with unresolved D. Germline CDR1 is MNHNS and CDR2 is SASEGT. The CDR3 is 12 amino acids. V was clipped by 1 base and J by 13 bases, with 13 bases between them. This CDR3 reads CASSEVPGASTF. CDR3 in DNA: TGTGCCAGCAGTGAAGTTCCGGGAGCAAGCACCTTC.

This clone has a single count. The V and J genes are TRBV5-1 and TRBJ2-5; 9 bases map to TRBD2. V lost 4 bases, J lost 5 bases, and 12 bases stayed unmatched. CDR3 length: 16 residues. Germline V gene sequence: CDR1 SGHRS, CDR2 YFSETQ. This CDR3 reads CASSPGASGILETQYF. In DNA form, the CDR3 reads TGCGCCAGCAGCCCGGGAGCTAGCGGGATTCTTGAGACCCAGTACTTC.

V is TRBV2 and J is TRBJ2-3; 8 bases are a match to TRBD2. This CDR3 spans 14 amino acids. Per germline, CDR1 SNHLY and CDR2 FYNNEI. Losses at the gene ends were 7 bases for V and 5 bases for J; bases not matched to a gene: 8. CDR3 loop: CASNQAGVGDTQYF. The CDR3 bases are TGTGCCAGCAATCAAGCGGGAGTCGGAGATACGCAGTATTTT.

Many counts were recorded for this clone. The V and J genes are TRBV7-8 and TRBJ2-7, with D possibly TRBD2 on 5 matching bases. Trimming cost V 6 bases and J 7 bases, with 13 bases left between them. Per germline, CDR1 SGHVS and CDR2 FQNEAQ. CDR3 length equals 12 residues. CDR3 amino acids: CASSQDWEEQYF. The DNA of the CDR3 is TGTGCCAGCAGTCAGGACTGGGAAGAGCAGTACTTC.

The CDR3 is CASRAEAWGYNSPLHF. In DNA, the CDR3 is TGTGCCAGCAGGGCGGAGGCCTGGGGATATAATTCACCCCTCCACTTT. V and J are TRBV6-4 and TRBJ1-6; D is undetermined. The germline CDR1 and CDR2 sequences are MRHNA and SNTAGT. The V end was cut by 6 bases, the J end by 4 bases, with 16 bases between. The CDR3 totals 16 residues.

This clone came up once. This chain's CDR3 is CASSSGTALGTYSNQPQHF. CDR3 sequence (DNA): TGTGCCAGCAGCTCCGGAACGGCCCTCGGGACATATAGCAATCAGCCCCAGCATTTT. This sequence joins TRBV7-6 and TRBJ1-5, with D possibly matching TRBD1 (6 bases). The germline gives CDR1 SGHVS, CDR2 FNYEAQ. The CDR3 runs 19 residues. The ends were cut back, 4 bases at V and 0 bases at J, with 22 bases in the middle.

The rearrangement uses TRBV7-3 and TRBJ2-2, with a tentative D call TRBD2 (6 bases). The CDR3 loop spans 13 amino acids. CDR1 SGHTA and CDR2 FQGTGA come from the germline V gene. Trimming cost V 3 bases and J 8 bases, with 10 bases left between them. The CDR3 bases are TGTGCCAGCAGCTTGACTAGTGGGGGGGAGCTGTTTTTT. It codes for CASSLTSGGELFF.

The chain has TRBV6-5 and TRBJ2-2; possible D gene TRBD1, 5 bases. V lost 1 base and J 5 bases, leaving 8 bases between the germline ends. The CDR3 runs 14 residues. Germline values: CDR1 MNHEY, CDR2 SVGAGI. The CDR3 DNA follows: TGTGCCAGCAGTTACTTGGACATAACCGGGGAGCTGTTTTTT. Residues: CASSYLDITGELFF.

The rearrangement uses TRBV27 and TRBJ1-5; the D gene is possibly TRBD1 (6 bases). The CDR3 spans 16 residues. The V gene lost 6 bases and the J gene lost 4 bases, with 19 bases spanning the gap. Germline CDR1 is MNHEY and CDR2 is SMNVEV (reference sequence). CDR3 in DNA: TGTGCCAGCAGCCCAAAGGCAGGGGTAGGGAATCAGCCCCAGCATTTT. Residues: CASSPKAGVGNQPQHF.

The V and J genes are TRBV6-5 and TRBJ2-3; possible D gene TRBD1, 6 bases. The CDR3 covers 15 residues. Between the trimmed V and J ends, which lost 2 bases and 8 bases, there was a span of 17 bases. The germline gives CDR1 MNHEY, CDR2 SVGAGI. The CDR3 region is CASSYLGQSLGTQYF. In DNA form, the CDR3 reads TGTGCCAGCAGTTACCTCGGACAGAGCTTGGGTACGCAGTATTTT.

This rearrangement joins TRBV10-3 to TRBJ1-1; D may be TRBD1 (6 bases). V dropped 5 bases and J dropped 5 bases, with 12 bases sitting between them. Looked up from germline, CDR1 is ENHRY and CDR2 is SYGVKD. The CDR3 loop spans 13 amino acids. This CDR3 reads CAISTGRETEAFF. The CDR3 DNA is TGTGCCATCAGTACAGGGAGGGAAACTGAAGCTTTCTTT.

The gene calls are TRBV28 and TRBJ1-5; perhaps TRBD1 as D (5 bases). Trimming took off 7 bases at V and 4 bases at J, with 20 bases between the two ends. Germline CDR1 is MDHEN and CDR2 is SYDVKM. This CDR3 spans 16 amino acids. In DNA, the CDR3 is TGTGCCAGCACCACCGTACACGTAGGGGTAAATCAGCCCCAGCATTTT. Its translation: CASTTVHVGVNQPQHF.

In its sample, this clone was seen once. J is TRBJ2-2 and V is TRBV18; weak D call: TRBD1 (5 bases). The germline V and J ends were trimmed by 1 base and 4 bases, with 10 bases remaining between them. The V gene's germline CDR1 is KGHSH and CDR2 LQKENI. This CDR3 comprises 15 residues. The CDR3 DNA follows: TGTGCCAGCTCACCACGGCGCCAGGGCACCGGGGAGCTGTTTTTT. Its translation: CASSPRRQGTGELFF.

This clone was seen a single time. The V gene is TRBV5-1, the J gene TRBJ1-3; tentatively, D is TRBD1 (6 bases). This CDR3 comprises 15 residues. Trimming left V 3 bases short and J 0 bases short, with 10 bases between. The germline CDR1 and CDR2 sequences are SGHRS and YFSETQ. In DNA, the CDR3 is TGCGCCAGCAGCTCCGACAGGAACTCTGGAAACACCATATATTTT. Its protein product is CASSSDRNSGNTIYF.

This clone was detected only once. The V call is TRBV9, the J call TRBJ2-1; TRBD2 agrees at 7 bases. This CDR3 is 13 amino acids long. Trimming removed 4 bases from V and 7 bases from J; junction bases left unmatched: 5. Per germline, CDR1 SGDLS and CDR2 YYNGEE. The chain's CDR3 is CASSPRLANEQFF. The CDR3 DNA reads TGTGCCAGCAGCCCAAGACTAGCTAATGAGCAGTTCTTC.

The chain joins TRBV6-5 to TRBJ1-1; TRBD1 matches 9 bases. This CDR3 has 14 residues. Trimming at V came to 4 bases and at J to 5 bases, leaving 5 bases not matched to a gene. Germline V gene data show CDR1 as MNHEY and CDR2 as SVGAGI. This CDR3 reads CASSLGQGGTEAFF. CDR3 DNA: TGTGCCAGCAGTTTGGGACAGGGAGGTACTGAAGCTTTCTTT.

V gene TRBV19 combines with J gene TRBJ2-1; TRBD2 matches at 9 bases. Germline V CDR1 and CDR2: LNHDA, SQIVND (reference sequence). CDR3 size: 14 residues. V gave up 7 bases and J gave up 3 bases; unmatched junction bases: 4. Here the CDR3 DNA reads TGTGCCAGTATGGGGCGGGAGGGCTACAATGAGCAGTTCTTC. Residues: CASMGREGYNEQFF.

The chain recombines TRBV18 with TRBJ1-5, with D uncertain. V was cut by 1 base and J by 7 bases, with 11 bases left in between. This CDR3 has 14 amino acids. CDR1 is KGHSH and CDR2 is LQKENI in the germline V gene. The CDR3 coding sequence is TGTGCCAGCTCACCACAACGAGAGGTACAGCCCCAGCATTTT. Translation: CASSPQREVQPQHF.

This chain joins TRBV19 and TRBJ1-5, with 7 nucleotides matching TRBD1. The V segment lost 5 bases and the J segment 7 bases; nucleotides outside the gene matches: 8. The CDR3 runs to 14 residues. Germline CDR1 reads LNHDA; CDR2 reads SQIVND (reference sequence). The DNA for the CDR3 is TGTGCCAGTAGTCAAGGATCCAGGGGGCAGCCCCAGCATTTT. It specifies CASSQGSRGQPQHF. Using reference TRBV19 and TRBJ1-5 for the parts outside the CDR3, the full variable domain is DGGITQSPKYLFRKEGQNVTLSCEQNLNHDAMYWYRQDPGQGLRLIYYSQIVNDFQKGDIAEGYSVSREKKESFPLTVTSAQKNPTAFYLCASSQGSRGQPQHFGDGTRLSIL.

This clone was seen more than once but under ten times. The chain uses TRBV6-5 and TRBJ1-1, with D tentatively TRBD1 (5 bases). Trimming pared 5 bases from V and 5 bases from J, leaving 15 bases between. CDR1 is MNHEY, CDR2 SVGAGI, per germline. The CDR3 is made up of 14 amino acids. CDR3 sequence: CASSPDWAGTEAFF. CDR3 nucleotide sequence: TGTGCCAGCAGTCCCGACTGGGCAGGGACTGAAGCTTTCTTT.

The genes are TRBV19 and TRBJ1-2, with TRBD1 as a possible D gene (5 bases). The CDR3 runs 14 residues. Deletions cut 3 bases from V and 2 bases from J, with 10 bases between. The germline V gene has CDR1 LNHDA and CDR2 SQIVND (reference sequence). CDR3 in amino acids: CASSIQGLNYGYTF. In nucleotides, the CDR3 is TGTGCCAGTAGTATTCAGGGATTAAACTATGGCTACACCTTC.

This chain joins TRBV3-1 (or the pseudogene TRBV3-2) and TRBJ1-4; TRBD1 might be the D (5 bases). Looked up from germline, CDR1 is LGHDT and CDR2 is YNNKEL (reference sequence). Trimming cost V 1 base and J 8 bases, with 14 bases left between them. This CDR3 contains 15 residues. In nucleotides, the CDR3 is TGTGCCAGCAGCCAAGCCTGGGGGGGAGGGGAAAAACTGTTTTTT. Residues: CASSQAWGGGEKLFF.

The chain uses TRBV5-1 and TRBJ2-2, with 7 bases identical to TRBD1. The junction had 7 bases not matched to a gene; V was cut back by 3 bases and J by 2 bases. Germline values: CDR1 SGHRS, CDR2 YFSETQ. The CDR3 runs to 16 residues. The CDR3 DNA reads TGCGCCAGCAGCTCCAGGACAGGAACAAACACCGGGGAGCTGTTTTTT. Translated: CASSSRTGTNTGELFF.

The chain joins TRBV6-2 or TRBV6-3 to TRBJ1-5; TRBD1 matches 8 bases. Per the germline V gene, CDR1 is MNHEY and CDR2 is SVGEGT. The CDR3 sequence is 17 residues long. The junction had 8 bases not matched to a gene; V was cut back by 0 bases and J by 4 bases. The CDR3 sequence is CASSYSTGALLNQPQHF. The CDR3 region has the DNA TGTGCCAGCAGTTACTCGACAGGGGCACTCCTAAATCAGCCCCAGCATTTT.

This clone appeared a few times. CDR3 protein: CASSLGEGYYGYTF. CDR3 DNA: TGTGCCAGCAGCTTAGGGGAGGGATACTATGGCTACACCTTC. This chain uses TRBV7-9 with TRBJ1-2; D uncertain. CDR3 length equals 14 residues. V was clipped by 1 base and J by 3 bases, with 9 bases between them. Germline values: CDR1 SEHNR, CDR2 FQNEAQ (reference sequence).

The chain employs TRBV3-1 (or the pseudogene TRBV3-2) and TRBJ1-5, with D maybe TRBD1 (5 bases). The germline gives CDR1 LGHDT, CDR2 YNNKEL (reference sequence). V lost 5 bases and J 2 bases, leaving 10 bases between the germline ends. This CDR3 has 14 residues. CDR3 bases: TGTGCCAGCAGCGGAGCACAGGGCAATCAGCCCCAGCATTTT. As protein: CASSGAQGNQPQHF.

This clone was counted between two and nine times. The chain combines TRBV5-4 with TRBJ2-3; D is unclear. V was cut by 2 bases and J by 6 bases, with 16 bases left in between. The CDR3 runs to 15 residues. Germline-derived CDR1 and CDR2 are SGHNT and YYREEE (reference sequence). CDR3 protein: CASSLGSASRDTQYF. Here the CDR3 DNA reads TGTGCCAGCAGCTTAGGAAGTGCTTCGCGGGATACGCAGTATTTT. The full variable domain, rest sourced from reference TRBV5-4 and TRBJ2-3, is ETGVTQSPTHLIKTRGQQVTLRCSSQSGHNTVSWYQQALGQGPQFIFQYYREEENGRGNFPPRFSGLQFPNYSSELNVNALELDDSALYLCASSLGSASRDTQYFGPGTRLTVL.

The chain links TRBV5-1 to TRBJ2-7; 9 bases align to TRBD2. With 2 bases clipped from V and 2 bases from J, the junction kept 14 bases outside the gene matches. The CDR3 totals 18 residues. Germline CDR1 is SGHRS and CDR2 is YFSETQ. The CDR3 DNA follows: TGCGCCAGCAGCTTCCTCTCCACCGTTAGCGGGAGCGCCTACGAGCAGTACTTC. It translates to CASSFLSTVSGSAYEQYF. The variable domain in full, completed from reference TRBV5-1 and TRBJ2-7, reads KAGVTQTPRYLIKTRGQQVTLSCSPISGHRSVSWYQQTPGQGLQFLFEYFSETQRNKGNFPGRFSGRQFSNSRSEMNVSTLELGDSALYLCASSFLSTVSGSAYEQYFGPGTRLTVT.